What follows are 26 T cell receptor beta chains derived from one specimen sequenced in a study of T cell responses to AZD1222 COVID-19 vaccine. Sequenced by immunoSEQ multiplex PCR; TCRdb stores in-frame clones only, minus some. The table has 150,000 or so clones, 90% to 95% seen once. The material sequenced was peripheral blood, taken 28 days after the second AZD1222 dose. These receptors originate from an adult who received the AZD1222 COVID-19 vaccine.

The chain links TRBV29-1 to TRBJ2-4; D could derive from TRBD1 or TRBD2 (5 bases each). The CDR3 contains 11 residues. The germline V and J ends were trimmed by 5 bases and 7 bases, with 9 bases remaining between them. Germline loops: CDR1 SQVTM, CDR2 ANQGSEA. CDR3 DNA sequence: TGCAGCGTTCGAGGGGAGAACATTCAGTACTTC. This codes for CSVRGENIQYF.

On this clone: This sample also contains other DNA sequences that code for the same CDR3. The chain couples TRBV18 to TRBJ2-5; 8 nucleotides match TRBD1. The CDR3 runs 13 residues. J gave up 4 bases and V 6 bases, and 4 bases lay outside the gene matches. The germline V gene has CDR1 KGHSH and CDR2 LQKENI. The CDR3 DNA sequence: TGTGCCAGCTCGCCCGGGACAGGAGAGACCCAGTACTTC. It is translated as CASSPGTGETQYF.

The J gene is TRBJ1-2, the V gene TRBV4-2, with D uncertain. The CDR3 length is 13 residues. In germline, CDR1 is LGHNA, CDR2 YNFKEQ. The V and J ends lost 0 bases and 8 bases respectively, with 10 bases between them. This CDR3 is CASSQDRAPGYTF. The CDR3 DNA follows: TGTGCCAGCAGCCAAGACCGGGCACCCGGCTACACCTTC.

The chain joins TRBV5-1 to TRBJ2-5, with D perhaps matching TRBD1 (7 bases). The germline gives CDR1 SGHRS, CDR2 YFSETQ. The CDR3 has 16 amino acids. V lost 0 bases and J lost 5, with 17 bases in between. CDR3 protein: CASSLVLGGRGETQYF. CDR3 DNA sequence: TGCGCCAGCAGCTTGGTTTTAGGGGGCCGGGGGGAGACCCAGTACTTC.

This clone was counted between two and nine times. The V call is TRBV5-4, the J call TRBJ2-2; D is unresolved. V was cut by 4 bases and J by 3 bases, with 7 bases left in between. This CDR3 spans 13 amino acids. Germline V gives CDR1 SGHNT, CDR2 YYREEE (reference sequence). The CDR3 DNA is TGTGCCAGCAGCCTCCCTTACACCGGGGAGCTGTTTTTT. Translated: CASSLPYTGELFF.

V gene TRBV19 combines with J gene TRBJ1-6; no firm D call. The CDR3 is 14 amino acids. Germline V gene sequence: CDR1 LNHDA, CDR2 SQIVND (reference sequence). Trimming took off 2 bases at V and 7 bases at J, with 9 bases between the two ends. CDR3 nucleotide sequence: TGTGCCAGTAGTATAAGTCAGGCCAATTCACCCCTCCACTTT. Protein: CASSISQANSPLHF.

This clone appeared a single time. This rearrangement joins TRBV5-1 to TRBJ1-1; D unresolved. In germline, CDR1 is SGHRS, CDR2 YFSETQ. The CDR3 has 14 amino acids. V gave up 0 bases and J gave up 11 bases, with 17 bases separating them. CDR3 bases: TGCGCCAGCAGCTTGGAACGACCGGATTTTGGGGCTTTCTTT. Translated: CASSLERPDFGAFF.

The chain uses TRBV10-3 and TRBJ1-5, with D tentatively TRBD1 (6 bases). Germline V gene data show CDR1 as ENHRY and CDR2 as SYGVKD. The CDR3 loop spans 16 amino acids. The V and J ends lost 8 bases and 1 base respectively, with 18 bases between them. This CDR3 is CAIGEGVGGSNQPQHF. The CDR3 nucleotides read TGTGCCATCGGAGAGGGGGTAGGGGGGAGCAATCAGCCCCAGCATTTT.

This chain uses TRBV14 with TRBJ1-1; a weak D match, TRBD1 (6 bases). Germline loops: CDR1 SGHDN, CDR2 FVKESK. The V gene lost 1 base and the J gene lost 5 bases, with 8 bases spanning the gap. The CDR3 loop spans 13 amino acids. CDR3 loop: CASSQAQGTEAFF. The CDR3 coding sequence is TGTGCCAGCAGCCAAGCCCAGGGGACTGAAGCTTTCTTT.

The rearrangement links TRBV7-9 to TRBJ2-1, with D maybe TRBD2 (6 bases). The CDR3 contains 14 residues. Germline lookup yields CDR1 SEHNR and CDR2 FQNEAQ (reference sequence). V lost 3 bases and J 7 bases, leaving 13 bases between the germline ends. The CDR3 DNA reads as TGTGCCAGCAGCTTGACGGGTGGGGGGAATGAGCAGTTCTTC. This translates into CASSLTGGGNEQFF. Full variable domain (remainder filled in from reference TRBV7-9 and TRBJ2-1): DTGVSQNPRHKITKRGQNVTFRCDPISEHNRLYWYRQTLGQGPEFLTYFQNEAQLEKSRLLSDRFSAERPKGSFSTLEIQRTEQGDSAMYLCASSLTGGGNEQFFGPGTRLTVL.

V and J are TRBV2 and TRBJ2-4, with 11 nucleotides matching TRBD1. Germline-derived CDR1 and CDR2 are SNHLY and FYNNEI. This CDR3 comprises 17 residues. Germline trimming cut 6 bases from V and 5 bases from J; bases unmatched to any gene: 12. The CDR3, as DNA: TGTGCCAGCAGACCCCTACTCCGGGACAGGGGGGAAAACATTCAGTACTTC. It is translated as CASRPLLRDRGENIQYF.

The V gene is TRBV7-3, the J gene TRBJ2-3, with 8 bases aligning to TRBD2. Trimming removed 2 bases from V and 0 bases from J; junction bases left unmatched: 1. The CDR3 is 15 residues long. Germline V gene lookup returns CDR1 SGHTA and CDR2 FQGTGA. CDR3: CASSLAGGSTDTQYF. The CDR3 DNA is TGTGCCAGCAGCTTAGCGGGAGGAAGCACAGATACGCAGTATTTT.

V is TRBV19 and J is TRBJ1-1; 10 bases are shared with TRBD1. CDR1 and CDR2 from the germline V gene are LNHDA and SQIVND (reference sequence). V shed 6 bases and J 1 base; nucleotides not matched to a gene: 8. The CDR3 is made up of 16 amino acids. The CDR3: CASRSGQGGSNTEAFF. The CDR3 coding sequence is TGTGCCAGTAGATCCGGACAGGGGGGATCGAACACTGAAGCTTTCTTT.

DNA for the CDR3: TGTGCCTGGAGTAACTCGGGACAGTCGTACTATGGCTACACCTTC. This translates into CAWSNSGQSYYGYTF. V usage is TRBV30 and J usage is TRBJ1-2, with 7 nucleotides matching TRBD1. V was clipped by 2 bases and J by 3 bases; unmatched bases: 9. Per the germline V gene, CDR1 is GTSNPN and CDR2 is SVGIG (reference sequence). This CDR3 contains 15 residues. The variable domain in full, with the rest retrieved from reference TRBV30 and TRBJ1-2, is SQTIHQWPATLVQPVGSPLSLECTVEGTSNPNLYWYRQAAGRGLQLLFYSVGIGQISSEVPQNLSASRPQDRQFILSSKKLLLSDSGFYLCAWSNSGQSYYGYTFGSGTRLTVV.

The sample holds a few counts of this clone. V is TRBV5-6 and J is TRBJ1-6; possible D gene TRBD1, 5 bases. V was trimmed by 0 bases and J by 14 bases, leaving 18 bases between them. Germline CDR1 is SGHDT and CDR2 is YYEEEE. The CDR3 spans 15 residues. CDR3 sequence (DNA): TGTGCCAGCAGCTTGGACGGGACCGGGGTTGTATCCCTCCACTTT. Amino acid sequence: CASSLDGTGVVSLHF.

The rearrangement uses TRBV4-1 and TRBJ2-3; either TRBD1 or TRBD2 may fit D (5 bases each). Trimming removed 10 bases from V and 2 bases from J, with 22 bases in between. CDR3 size: 16 residues. CDR1 and CDR2 (germline): MGHRA, YSYEKL. DNA for the CDR3: TGCGCCACGCAAAGGGGCGGACTGGGGGTCACAGATACGCAGTATTTT. Translation gives CATQRGGLGVTDTQYF.

CDR3 DNA sequence: TGTGCCAGCAGCGCATCGACAGGAAGCTCCTACAATGAGCAGTTCTTC. It specifies CASSASTGSSYNEQFF. This chain links TRBV9 with TRBJ2-1, with D perhaps matching TRBD1 (6 bases). In germline, CDR1 is SGDLS, CDR2 YYNGEE. Between the trimmed V and J ends, which lost 3 bases and 0 bases, there was a span of 13 bases. CDR3 length equals 16 residues.

This clone was recorded once. This chain links TRBV5-1 with TRBJ2-1, with 10 bases that match TRBD2. CDR3 length: 18 residues. With V trimmed by 0 bases and J by 6 bases, 12 bases remained unmatched. Germline assignment: CDR1 SGHRS and CDR2 YFSETQ. The DNA for the CDR3 is TGCGCCAGCAGCTTGGCCGCCCTAGCGGGAGTGTTTCTCAATGAGCAGTTCTTC. Translating it yields CASSLAALAGVFLNEQFF.

V and J are TRBV6-6 and TRBJ1-2; tentative D call: TRBD1 (6 bases). CDR1 MNHNY and CDR2 SVGAGI come from the germline V gene (reference sequence). V shed 8 bases and J shed 8 bases, with 15 bases lying between them. There are 12 residues in the CDR3. This chain's CDR3 is CASLRAGDGYTF. The CDR3, as DNA: TGTGCCAGCCTCAGGGCAGGGGACGGCTACACCTTC.

The CDR3 nucleotides read TGTGCCAGCAGCTTGGGGGAAGGGAGAAATGAGCAGTTCTTC. Translation: CASSLGEGRNEQFF. This chain links TRBV5-4 with TRBJ2-1, with D perhaps TRBD2 (5 bases). CDR3 length equals 14 residues. Germline V lookup: CDR1 SGHNT, CDR2 YYREEE (reference sequence). V lost 0 bases to trimming and J lost 7 bases, with 11 bases between them.

This chain connects TRBV7-9 to TRBJ1-6; D possibly corresponds to TRBD1 (6 bases). V shed 5 bases and J shed 8 bases, with 13 bases lying between them. The germline CDR1 and CDR2 sequences are SEHNR and FQNEAQ (reference sequence). The CDR3 runs to 14 residues. CDR3 in amino acids: CASSETGRYSPLHF. In DNA form, the CDR3 reads TGTGCCAGCAGCGAGACAGGTCGTTATTCACCCCTCCACTTT.

The genes are TRBV19 and TRBJ1-2, with no clear D. The CDR3 loop spans 16 amino acids. Germline-derived CDR1 and CDR2 are LNHDA and SQIVND (reference sequence). V gave up 3 bases and J gave up 6 bases, with 20 bases separating them. DNA of the CDR3: TGTGCCAGTAGTATCATGCATTCGAGTTTGAAAGATGGCTACACCTTC. This translates into CASSIMHSSLKDGYTF.

The chain uses TRBV15 and TRBJ1-1; no definite D call. V was pared by 5 bases and J by 1 base, with 5 bases between. This CDR3 contains 12 residues. Per the germline V gene, CDR1 is LNHNV and CDR2 is YYDKDF (reference sequence). The CDR3 sequence is CATSRTNTEAFF. CDR3 nucleotides: TGTGCCACCAGCCGGACGAACACTGAAGCTTTCTTT. Complete variable domain (other parts from reference TRBV15 and TRBJ1-1): DAMVIQNPRYQVTQFGKPVTLSCSQTLNHNVMYWYQQKSSQAPKLLFHYYDKDFNNEADTPDNFQSRRPNTSFCFLDIRSPGLGDTAMYLCATSRTNTEAFFGQGTRLTVV.

V gene TRBV19 combines with J gene TRBJ1-2; D not certain. Trimming shortened V by 2 bases and J by 2 bases, and 15 bases separated the two germline ends. Germline CDR1 reads LNHDA; CDR2 reads SQIVND (reference sequence). There are 16 residues in the CDR3. CDR3 sequence (DNA): TGTGCCAGTAGTATACGGGCCGGAAAAACAAACTATGGCTACACCTTC. Translated: CASSIRAGKTNYGYTF.

The J gene is TRBJ1-2, the V gene TRBV30; D not resolved. Trimming cost V 3 bases and J 1 base, with 9 bases left between them. Germline V lookup: CDR1 GTSNPN, CDR2 SVGIG (reference sequence). CDR3 length: 13 residues. The CDR3 here is CAWSSSNNYGYTF. CDR3 bases: TGTGCCTGGAGCAGTTCCAATAACTATGGCTACACCTTC. Full variable domain (outside the CDR3, taken from reference TRBV30 and TRBJ1-2): SQTIHQWPATLVQPVGSPLSLECTVEGTSNPNLYWYRQAAGRGLQLLFYSVGIGQISSEVPQNLSASRPQDRQFILSSKKLLLSDSGFYLCAWSSSNNYGYTFGSGTRLTVV.

The genes are TRBV19 and TRBJ2-7; D gene ambiguous. The CDR3 has 13 amino acids. CDR1 is LNHDA, CDR2 SQIVND, per germline (reference sequence). V was pared by 5 bases and J by 5 bases, with 13 bases between. The CDR3: CASSFTQINEQYF. The CDR3, as DNA: TGTGCCAGTAGTTTCACCCAGATCAACGAGCAGTACTTC.